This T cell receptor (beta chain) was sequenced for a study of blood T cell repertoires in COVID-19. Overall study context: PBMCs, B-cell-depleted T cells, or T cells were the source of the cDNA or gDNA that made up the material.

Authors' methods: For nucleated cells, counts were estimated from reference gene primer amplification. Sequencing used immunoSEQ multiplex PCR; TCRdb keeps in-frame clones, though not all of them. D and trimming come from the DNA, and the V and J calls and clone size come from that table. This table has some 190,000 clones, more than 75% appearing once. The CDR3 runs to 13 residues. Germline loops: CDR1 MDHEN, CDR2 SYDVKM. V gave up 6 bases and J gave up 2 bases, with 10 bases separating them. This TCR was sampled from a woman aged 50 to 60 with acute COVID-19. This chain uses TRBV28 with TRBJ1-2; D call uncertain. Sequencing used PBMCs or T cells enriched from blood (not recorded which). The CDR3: CASSPAGNYGYTF. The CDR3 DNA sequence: TGTGCCAGCAGCCCTGCGGGCAACTATGGCTACACCTTC.